This TCR beta chain came from a study of blood T cell repertoires in COVID-19 (TCRdb year 2020). Concerning the study at large: Samples covering the acute and convalescent phases of COVID-19 were provided by collaborators in the United States, Italy and Spain. Where available, HLA class I and class II types were taken from metadata supplied by the sample provider and were not determined by assay-based typing. Sample metadata almost always included a de-identified subject ID, COVID-19 status, age in years and sex. Samples were obtained from the ongoing ImmuneRACE study (first 160 participants) and from 1,200 or so subjects provided by 6 global collaborators. The dataset comprised deeply sampled blood TCRbeta repertoires from subjects exposed to, actively infected with, or recovered from COVID-19. The prospective study material was composed of cDNA or gDNA derived from T cells, B-cell-depleted T cells, or PBMCs. The repertoires were made available in a free public database intended to serve as a resource for research on the immune response to SARS-CoV-2.

Trimming removed 4 bases from V and 8 bases from J; the gene matches leave 7 bases unexplained. The CDR3 has 13 amino acids, counting the end cysteine and phenylalanine. Only the CDR3 DNA is retained, 39 bases long and in frame from the first base. The germline V gene encodes CDR1 SGHRS and CDR2 YFSETQ. The immunoSEQ Assay, a bias-controlled multiplex PCR, was used to amplify TCRbeta CDR3 regions from genomic DNA. In the source study's methods: Nucleated cell counts per sample were estimated from amplification of reference gene primers within the assay. To quantify the absolute abundance of each unique TCRbeta CDR3 rearrangement, sequence reads were collapsed and filtered. For each sample, productive Simpson clonality was calculated as the square root of Simpson's diversity index across productive rearrangements. TCRdb limited this immuneACCESS table to in-frame rearrangements with V and J called. A share of clones is missing; checked studies link under half to unresolved V genes, and the rest is unexplained. V and J calls and clone size follow that table, whereas D and trimming were derived from the DNA. This sample lists approximately 220,000 clones; roughly 84% were detected once. The top ten constitute 5.5% to 7.5% of the sample.

This clone was seen repeatedly, ten times or more. Its antigen is currently not known. No much larger clonotype is one base removed from it; base qualities were not supplied. Participants in the prospective study were aged roughly 18 to 100 years, lived in approximately 26 United States geographic areas, and enrolled through a virtual design. In the prospective study, participants were assigned to cohorts based on the clinical history participants reported in a screening survey and a study questionnaire. For ImmuneRACE Cohort 3, a participant was defined as recovered based on two consecutive negative NP/OP PCR tests, clearance by a healthcare professional, or resolution of symptoms. In the prospective study, whole blood, serum and a nasopharyngeal or oropharyngeal swab were collected from each participant by mobile phlebotomists. Participants in the prospective study had the option to provide additional blood draws and questionnaires over a roughly 2-month period. Before DNA extraction, blood samples from the prospective study were shipped at room temperature or frozen.

Results the study describes overall, beyond this receptor: The amount of clinical and demographic metadata varied by source and participant and was provided uncurated.

The chain uses TRBV5-1 and TRBJ1-2; a stretch of 8 junction bases matches TRBD1. The specimen sequenced was PBMCs or T cells enriched from blood (not recorded which). This receptor was taken from a woman in her forties who had recovered from COVID-19. The DNA reads TGCGCCAGCAGCCAGGACAGGGCGGGAGGCTACACCTTC. It is translated as CASSQDRAGGYTF.